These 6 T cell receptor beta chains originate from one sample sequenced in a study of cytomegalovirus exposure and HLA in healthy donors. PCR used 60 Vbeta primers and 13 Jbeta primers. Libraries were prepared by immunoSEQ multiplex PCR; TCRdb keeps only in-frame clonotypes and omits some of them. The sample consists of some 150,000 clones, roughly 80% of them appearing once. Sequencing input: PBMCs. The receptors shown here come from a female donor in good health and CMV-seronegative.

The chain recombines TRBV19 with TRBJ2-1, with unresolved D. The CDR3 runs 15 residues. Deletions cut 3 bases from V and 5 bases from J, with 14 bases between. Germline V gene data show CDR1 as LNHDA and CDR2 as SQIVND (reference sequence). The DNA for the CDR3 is TGTGCCAGTAGTATTTCTAGTGCCAACGACAATGAGCAGTTCTTC. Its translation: CASSISSANDNEQFF.

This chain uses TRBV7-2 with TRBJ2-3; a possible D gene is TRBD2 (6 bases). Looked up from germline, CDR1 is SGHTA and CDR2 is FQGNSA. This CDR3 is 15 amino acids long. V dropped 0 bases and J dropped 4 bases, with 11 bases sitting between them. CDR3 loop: CASSLAAGPADTQYF. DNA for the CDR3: TGTGCCAGCAGCTTAGCCGCGGGGCCGGCAGATACGCAGTATTTT.

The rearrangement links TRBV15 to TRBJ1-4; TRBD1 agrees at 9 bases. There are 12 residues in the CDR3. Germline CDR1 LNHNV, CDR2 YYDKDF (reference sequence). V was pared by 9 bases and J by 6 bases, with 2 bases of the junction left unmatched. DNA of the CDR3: TGTGCCACACAGGGGGCATATGAAAAACTGTTTTTT. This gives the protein CATQGAYEKLFF.

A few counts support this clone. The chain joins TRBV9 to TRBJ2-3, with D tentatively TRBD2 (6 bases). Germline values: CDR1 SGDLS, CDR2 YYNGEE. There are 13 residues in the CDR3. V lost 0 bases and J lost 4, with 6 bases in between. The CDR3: CASSVAGADTQYF. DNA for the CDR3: TGTGCCAGCAGCGTAGCGGGGGCAGATACGCAGTATTTT.

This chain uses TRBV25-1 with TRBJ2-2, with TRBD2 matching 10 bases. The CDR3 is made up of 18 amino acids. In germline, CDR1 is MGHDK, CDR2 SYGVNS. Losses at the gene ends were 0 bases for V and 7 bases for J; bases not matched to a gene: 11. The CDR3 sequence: CASSEYFGQRGGVGELFF. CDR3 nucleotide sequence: TGTGCCAGCAGTGAATATTTCGGACAGCGGGGGGGGGTCGGGGAGCTGTTTTTT.

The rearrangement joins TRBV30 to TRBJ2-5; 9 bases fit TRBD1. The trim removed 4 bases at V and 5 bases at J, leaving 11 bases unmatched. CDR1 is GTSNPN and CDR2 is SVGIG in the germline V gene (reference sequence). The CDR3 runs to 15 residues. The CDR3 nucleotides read TGTGCCTGGACCATTACAGGGGGCGCGCGGGAGACCCAGTACTTC. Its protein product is CAWTITGGARETQYF.